Presented here are 13 T cell receptor beta chains from one specimen sequenced in a study of cytomegalovirus exposure and HLA in healthy donors. 13 Jbeta primers and 60 Vbeta primers were used for the PCR. Using immunoSEQ multiplex PCR, the repertoire was profiled, and TCRdb retains in-frame clones only, with some absent. The data show 180,000 or so clones, approximately 80% seen once. Sequencing was performed on PBMCs. These receptor sequences come from a man younger than 35 in good health and CMV-seronegative.

V usage is TRBV28 and J usage is TRBJ1-6; D call uncertain. The CDR3 extends over 15 amino acids. CDR1 is MDHEN, CDR2 SYDVKM, per germline. The germline V and J ends were trimmed by 1 base and 8 bases, with 12 bases remaining between them. As DNA, the CDR3 is TGTGCCAGCAGTTTATCGTCGAGGTTTTATTCACCCCTCCACTTT. Protein: CASSLSSRFYSPLHF. Based on the CDR3 plus reference TRBV28 and TRBJ1-6, the full variable domain is DVKVTQSSRYLVKRTGEKVFLECVQDMDHENMFWYRQDPGLGLRLIYFSYDVKMKEKGDIPEGYSVSREKKERFSLILESASTNQTSMYLCASSLSSRFYSPLHFGNGTRLTVT.

J is TRBJ1-6 and V is TRBV19, with D possibly being TRBD1 (6 bases). CDR3 length: 15 amino acids. Germline loops: CDR1 LNHDA, CDR2 SQIVND (reference sequence). V was cut by 5 bases and J by 5 bases, with 13 bases left in between. As DNA, the CDR3 is TGTGCCAGTAGTGTCCCGGGACAACATAATTCACCCCTCCACTTT. Its translation is CASSVPGQHNSPLHF.

V gene TRBV18 combines with J gene TRBJ2-2; 8 bases agree with TRBD2. J was trimmed by 5 bases and V by 6 bases; bases with no gene match: 11. The CDR3 totals 16 residues. Germline V gives CDR1 KGHSH, CDR2 LQKENI. The CDR3 bases are TGTGCCAGCTCGCCCCTCGGAGCGGGGGAGACCGGGGAGCTGTTTTTT. Translated: CASSPLGAGETGELFF. Based on the CDR3 plus reference TRBV18 and TRBJ2-2, the full variable domain is NAGVMQNPRHLVRRRGQEARLRCSPMKGHSHVYWYRQLPEEGLKFMVYLQKENIIDESGMPKERFSAEFPKEGPSILRIQQVVRGDSAAYFCASSPLGAGETGELFFGEGSRLTVL.

V and J are TRBV27 and TRBJ2-7; D perhaps matches TRBD1 (5 bases). The ends were cut back, 2 bases at V and 2 bases at J, with 13 bases in the middle. CDR3 length equals 15 residues. Germline V gives CDR1 MNHEY, CDR2 SMNVEV (reference sequence). The CDR3 here is CASSLARVVPYEQYF. In DNA, the CDR3 is TGTGCCAGCAGTTTAGCCAGGGTAGTCCCCTACGAGCAGTACTTC.

There are a few counts of this clone. The chain combines TRBV28 with TRBJ2-1; D remains ambiguous. Germline CDR1 is MDHEN and CDR2 is SYDVKM. With 6 bases removed from V and 0 bases from J, the gap between germline ends came to 9 bases. This CDR3 region has 14 residues. The CDR3 DNA follows: TGTGCCAGCAGAAACAAAAGCTCCTACAATGAGCAGTTCTTC. Amino acids: CASRNKSSYNEQFF. The full variable domain, in which reference TRBV28 and TRBJ2-1 provide the parts outside the CDR3, is DVKVTQSSRYLVKRTGEKVFLECVQDMDHENMFWYRQDPGLGLRLIYFSYDVKMKEKGDIPEGYSVSREKKERFSLILESASTNQTSMYLCASRNKSSYNEQFFGPGTRLTVL.

The chain recombines TRBV6-6 with TRBJ2-7; D possibly corresponds to TRBD1 (6 bases). This CDR3 region has 15 residues. Trimming took off 0 bases at V and 2 bases at J, with 11 bases between the two ends. Looked up from germline, CDR1 is MNHNY and CDR2 is SVGAGI (reference sequence). CDR3 region: CASSYSTQGTYEQYF. For the CDR3, the DNA is TGTGCCAGCAGTTACTCGACACAGGGTACCTACGAGCAGTACTTC.

The chain recombines TRBV7-9 with TRBJ1-1, with a tentative D call TRBD1 (6 bases). The CDR3 loop spans 14 amino acids. V was pared by 3 bases and J by 4 bases, with 12 bases between. CDR1 and CDR2 from the germline V gene are SEHNR and FQNEAQ (reference sequence). The CDR3: CASSFGQLGTEAFF. CDR3 nucleotide sequence: TGTGCCAGCAGCTTCGGACAGTTGGGCACTGAAGCTTTCTTT.

In DNA form, the CDR3 reads TGTGCCAGCAGTGAAGCACGGGGGTTTTCACCCCTCCACTTT. It yields the protein CASSEARGFSPLHF. The chain has TRBV6-1 and TRBJ1-6, with TRBD1 as a possible D gene (5 bases). Germline assignment: CDR1 MNHNS and CDR2 SASEGT. Trimming took off 0 bases at V and 9 bases at J, with 9 bases between the two ends. CDR3 size: 14 residues.

The chain is built from TRBV4-1 and TRBJ2-4; TRBD1 agrees at 8 bases. J was trimmed by 4 bases and V by 3 bases; bases with no gene match: 8. Germline CDR1 and CDR2: MGHRA and YSYEKL. The CDR3 has 16 amino acids. The CDR3 sequence is CASSQLTGGSKNIQYF. CDR3 sequence (DNA): TGCGCCAGCAGCCAGCTTACAGGGGGGTCAAAAAACATTCAGTACTTC.

For this clone: The same CDR3 arises from other DNA sequences in this sample as well. V usage is TRBV9 and J usage is TRBJ2-2, with D tentatively TRBD1 (5 bases). The V gene's germline CDR1 is SGDLS and CDR2 YYNGEE. Trimming removed 2 bases at V and 4 bases at J, with 9 bases between. This CDR3 spans 14 amino acids. The CDR3 DNA is TGTGCCAGCAGCGTTCAGGGCTCCACCGGGGAGCTGTTTTTT. Protein: CASSVQGSTGELFF.

The chain uses TRBV9 and TRBJ2-3; perhaps TRBD2 as D (6 bases). The CDR3 has 15 amino acids. CDR1 SGDLS and CDR2 YYNGEE come from the germline V gene. Trimming pared 0 bases from V and 0 bases from J, leaving 8 bases between. The CDR3 DNA is TGTGCCAGCAGCGTAGCGGGAGCTAGCACAGATACGCAGTATTTT. This sequence encodes CASSVAGASTDTQYF.

The chain joins TRBV9 to TRBJ2-2; D perhaps matches TRBD2 (7 bases). The ends were cut back, 4 bases at V and 7 bases at J, with 26 bases in the middle. Germline CDR1 reads SGDLS; CDR2 reads YYNGEE. This CDR3 has 18 residues. CDR3 amino acids: CASSRGMSGGGAFGELFF. As DNA, the CDR3 is TGTGCCAGCAGCAGAGGGATGTCTGGAGGGGGGGCCTTCGGGGAGCTGTTTTTT.

The J gene is TRBJ2-3, the V gene TRBV9; D is unresolved. The CDR3 contains 14 residues. Per the germline V gene, CDR1 is SGDLS and CDR2 is YYNGEE. The V and J ends lost 2 bases and 10 bases respectively, with 17 bases between them. The CDR3 loop reads CASSVLATPSSQYF. Here the CDR3 DNA reads TGTGCCAGCAGCGTCCTGGCGACCCCTAGTTCGCAGTATTTT. The full variable domain, in which reference TRBV9 and TRBJ2-3 provide the parts outside the CDR3, is DSGVTQTPKHLITATGQRVTLRCSPRSGDLSVYWYQQSLDQGLQFLIQYYNGEERAKGNILERFSAQQFPDLHSELNLSSLELGDSALYFCASSVLATPSSQYFGPGTRLTVL.